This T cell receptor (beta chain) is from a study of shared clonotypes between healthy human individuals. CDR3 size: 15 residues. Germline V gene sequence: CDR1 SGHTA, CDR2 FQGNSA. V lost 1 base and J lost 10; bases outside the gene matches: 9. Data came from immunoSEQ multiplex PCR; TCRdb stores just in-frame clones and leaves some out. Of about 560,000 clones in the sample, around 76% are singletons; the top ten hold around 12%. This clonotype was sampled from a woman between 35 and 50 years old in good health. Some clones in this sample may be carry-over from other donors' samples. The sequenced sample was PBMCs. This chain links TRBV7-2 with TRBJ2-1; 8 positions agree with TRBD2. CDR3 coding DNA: TGTGCCAGCAGCTTAGACACGGGAGGGTTTATGGAGCAGTTCTTC. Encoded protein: CASSLDTGGFMEQFF. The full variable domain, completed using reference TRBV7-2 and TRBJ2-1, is GAGVSQSPSNKVTEKGKDVELRCDPISGHTALYWYRQSLGQGLEFLIYFQGNSAPDKSGLPSDRFSAERTGGSVSTLTIQRTQQEDSAVYLCASSLDTGGFMEQFFGPGTRLTVL.